Listed below are T cell receptor beta chains from one sample, sequenced in a study of radiotherapy plus CTLA-4 blockade in lung cancer. Here immunoSEQ multiplex PCR was the method, and the copy in TCRdb shows in-frame clones only, minus some. The sample consists of tens of thousands of clones, roughly three quarters of them appearing once. Specimen: peripheral blood, collected from a patient treated with radiotherapy plus ipilimumab. The receptors derive from a human donor with non-small cell lung cancer that progressed on radiotherapy plus ipilimumab. Each CDR3 is given with its conserved first and last residue. Each record gives: clone size, V gene, J gene, D gene, CDR3 DNA, CDR3 protein. A D gene is named only where the DNA matches it firmly. Where a row states a size, it is once, few, many or the class of an expanded clone; other rows omit it.

medium-sized	TRBV5-1	TRBJ1-1	-	TGCGCCAGCAGCCAGGATGCCGGGGCTTTCTTT	CASSQDAGAFF
few	TRBV6-5	TRBJ1-5	-	TGTGCCAGCGGGCGGGGGGGGCATTCAGGTCAGCCCCAGCATTTT	CASGRGGHSGQPQHF
-	TRBV7-9	TRBJ2-7	-	TGTGCCAGCAGCTTAACCTACGAGCAGTACTTC	CASSLTYEQYF
-	TRBV19	TRBJ1-5	-	TGTGCCAGCGAGTCCGGCAGGAATCAGCCCCAGCATTTT	CASESGRNQPQHF
few	TRBV5-1	TRBJ2-1	-	TGCGCCAGCAGCCCCGCGTACGGGGACAATGAGCAGTTCTTC	CASSPAYGDNEQFF
-	TRBV5-4	TRBJ2-3	-	TGTGCCAGCAGCTTGGACGGGGGACCCACAGATACGCAGTATTTT	CASSLDGGPTDTQYF
-	TRBV7-6	TRBJ2-3	-	TGTGCCAGCAGCTTAGACGTTGCTAGCACAGATACGCAGTATTTT	CASSLDVASTDTQYF
-	TRBV9	TRBJ2-7	-	TGTGCCAGCAGCCTCCGTCCCGGGAGTTCCTACGAGCAGTACTTC	CASSLRPGSSYEQYF
-	TRBV18	TRBJ1-1	TRBD1	TGTGCCAGCTCACCTAAGGGGACAGGCTTGAGCACTGAAGCTTTCTTT	CASSPKGTGLSTEAFF
-	TRBV18	TRBJ2-7	-	TGTGCCAGCTCTCAGGGCCAGATGGGCTACGAGCAGTACTTC	CASSQGQMGYEQYF
-	TRBV19	TRBJ2-2	TRBD1	TGCGGGGCAGGGGGCTTCACCGGGGAGCTGTTTTTT	CGAGGFTGELFF
-	TRBV6-1	TRBJ2-3	-	TGTGCCAGCAGCCGGGACTCCCATTACACAGATACGCAGTATTTT	CASSRDSHYTDTQYF
-	TRBV5-1	TRBJ2-7	TRBD2	TGCGCCAGCAGCTTGAATAGCGGGGACTTTGGCGAGCAGTACTTC	CASSLNSGDFGEQYF
once	TRBV5-1	TRBJ1-2	-	TGCGCCAGCAGCCCCTCCGGCGGCGGCGGATATGGCTACACCTTC	CASSPSGGGGYGYTF
-	TRBV7-3	TRBJ2-1	TRBD2	TGTGCCAGCACCCGAGCGGGAGGGGGCTACAATGAGCAGTTCTTC	CASTRAGGGYNEQFF
-	TRBV28	TRBJ2-6	TRBD1	TGTGCCAGCAGTTCGTTCCGGCCGTGGACAGGCGACTCTGGGGCCAACGTCCTGACTTTC	CASSSFRPWTGDSGANVLTF
-	TRBV4-1	TRBJ2-7	TRBD2	TGCGCCAGCAGCCAAGGGGGTGGGGCTAGCGGGGGTTACGAGCAGTACTTC	CASSQGGGASGGYEQYF
-	TRBV11-2	TRBJ1-2	-	TGTGCCAGCAGCCTAACAGGATACGGCTACACCTTC	CASSLTGYGYTF
-	TRBV5-1	TRBJ2-2	-	TGCGCCAGCAGCTTGGGGCAAACCGGGGAGCTGTTTTTT	CASSLGQTGELFF
-	TRBV4-2	TRBJ1-2	-	TGTGCCAGCAGCCACCCGATCCAGCACGGCTACACCTTC	CASSHPIQHGYTF
-	TRBV28	TRBJ2-7	TRBD2	TGTGCCAGCAGTTTACCTACCACCGGGACTAGCCACTACGAGCAGTACTTC	CASSLPTTGTSHYEQYF
-	TRBV11-2	TRBJ1-2	TRBD1	TGTGCCAGCAGCCCTTCAGGGGGTTCGGGATATGGCTACACCTTC	CASSPSGGSGYGYTF
-	TRBV11-3	TRBJ2-2	-	TGTGCCAGCAGCTTAGGGCCTGGAACCGGGGAGCTGTTTTTT	CASSLGPGTGELFF
-	TRBV4-2	TRBJ1-2	TRBD1	TGTGCCAGCAGCTCAAGAGGAGGACAGGGACCTTTTGGCTACACCTTC	CASSSRGGQGPFGYTF
few	TRBV28	TRBJ1-4	-	TGTGCCAGCAGGGGCAGGGCGGATGAAAAACTGTTTTTT	CASRGRADEKLFF
few	TRBV7-2	TRBJ2-1	-	TGTGCCAGCAGCTTACGGGGAAGCCTCAATGAGCAGTTCTTC	CASSLRGSLNEQFF
few	TRBV5-5	TRBJ1-5	-	TGTGCCAGCAGCTTGGCCGGGGGAATGGGCAATCAGCCCCAGCATTTT	CASSLAGGMGNQPQHF
-	TRBV11-1	TRBJ2-3	-	TGTGCCAGCAGCTTAGTTGGGGGCTATCTCACAGATACGCAGTATTTT	CASSLVGGYLTDTQYF
few	TRBV9	TRBJ2-7	TRBD2	TGTGCCAGCAGCGTATCACGGGAGGCCACCTACGAGCAGTACTTC	CASSVSREATYEQYF
-	TRBV7-8	TRBJ2-7	TRBD1	TGTGCCAGCAGCTTCCGACAGGGGGCTGGCGAGCAGTACTTC	CASSFRQGAGEQYF
few	TRBV6-6	TRBJ2-5	TRBD1	TGTGCCAGCACCCCCAGGGGGCAAGAGACCCAGTACTTC	CASTPRGQETQYF
-	TRBV7-3	TRBJ2-1	-	TGTGCCAGCAGCCTCGCTAGCGCCGGATACAATGAGCAGTTCTTC	CASSLASAGYNEQFF
-	TRBV28	TRBJ1-2	-	TGTGCCAGCAGTTTCGGTGGTGAGTTACAGCTCTATGGCTACACCTTC	CASSFGGELQLYGYTF
-	TRBV9	TRBJ2-5	-	TGTGCCAGCAGCGTAAGTCTGGCGACAGAGACCCAGTACTTC	CASSVSLATETQYF
-	TRBV5-1	TRBJ2-3	TRBD2	TGCGCCAGCAGCTTGGAAATAGCGGGAGAATCTTCTGCTAGCACAGATACGCAGTATTTT	CASSLEIAGESSASTDTQYF
-	TRBV5-1	TRBJ2-7	TRBD2	TGCGCCAGCAGCCTTCTGACCGGGACTAGCGGCCTATACGAGCAGTACTTC	CASSLLTGTSGLYEQYF
-	TRBV4-2	TRBJ2-7	TRBD1	TGTGCCAGCAGCCCCTGGGGACAGGGTGACCACGAGCAGTACTTC	CASSPWGQGDHEQYF
-	TRBV18	TRBJ2-7	TRBD1	TGTGCCAGCTCACCACAGACAGGGGAGCAGTACTTC	CASSPQTGEQYF
-	TRBV5-4	TRBJ2-3	-	TGTGCCAGCAGGGGGGGACGGACAAGCACAGATACGCAGTATTTT	CASRGGRTSTDTQYF
-	TRBV10-3	TRBJ2-5	-	TGTGCCATCAGTCAGGGCTTAGGAGAGACCCAGTACTTC	CAISQGLGETQYF
-	TRBV4-2	TRBJ2-3	-	TGTGCCAGCAGCCAAGGGGGGACCCAGAGCACAGATACGCAGTATTTT	CASSQGGTQSTDTQYF
once	TRBV7-8	TRBJ2-5	-	TGTGCCAACTTTCTAGACACGAAAGAGACCCAGTACTTC	CANFLDTKETQYF
-	TRBV4-1	TRBJ2-5	-	TGCGCCAGCAGCCAAGATCCCCGATCCCAAGAGACCCAGTACTTC	CASSQDPRSQETQYF
-	TRBV27	TRBJ2-1	-	TGTGCCAGCAGTTTATCCACAGTGTTTATATACAATGAGCAGTTCTTC	CASSLSTVFIYNEQFF